Below, one T cell receptor (beta chain) is given with its context. Its antigen is currently unknown. The data derive from a study of shared clonotypes between healthy human individuals. Study-level findings and limits: Estimated clonotype richness was generally higher in naive than memory subsets.

The authors distributed each subset's genomic DNA evenly over several immunoSEQ plates. Clones were read by immunoSEQ multiplex PCR, and TCRdb kept only the in-frame ones, dropping some. The repertoire has roughly 300,000 clones, around 86% of them found once; the top ten carry around 16%. Participating donors were healthy, HIV-negative adults free of recent acute infections or vaccinations. The germline gives CDR1 SGHTA, CDR2 FQGNSA. The CDR3 has 13 residues. V was shortened by 1 base and J by 3 bases, with 4 bases between the two germline ends. V and J are TRBV7-2 and TRBJ2-1; D unresolved. This clonotype was obtained from a man aged 18 to 35 in good health. Input material: memory CD8+ T cells sorted from blood. Noted subset: CD45RO+ cells pooled with CCR7-negative TemRA cells. CDR3 sequence: CASSLVLYNEQFF. The CDR3 nucleotides are TGTGCCAGCAGCTTAGTTCTCTACAATGAGCAGTTCTTC.